This T cell receptor beta chain came from a study of blood T cell repertoires in COVID-19. Across the whole study: Material from acute and convalescent COVID-19 was sourced from the United States, Italy and Spain.

The CDR3 runs to 12 residues. Germline V lookup: CDR1 SGHTA, CDR2 FQGTGA. V lost 5 bases and J lost 9, with 13 bases in between. Methods used by the authors: Reference gene primer amplification gave estimated nucleated cell counts. Data came from immunoSEQ multiplex PCR; TCRdb stores just in-frame clones and leaves some out. V, J and clone size are those of that table, while D and trimming were read from the DNA. The table shows approximately 270,000 clones, with approximately 91% occurring only once. What was sequenced was peripheral blood. The rearrangement links TRBV7-3 to TRBJ1-1; tentatively, D is TRBD1 (6 bases). This receptor was taken from a man aged 50 or older with acute or convalescent COVID-19. This chain's CDR3 is CASSTGTSQAFF. CDR3 sequence (DNA): TGTGCCAGCAGCACCGGGACAAGTCAAGCTTTCTTT.